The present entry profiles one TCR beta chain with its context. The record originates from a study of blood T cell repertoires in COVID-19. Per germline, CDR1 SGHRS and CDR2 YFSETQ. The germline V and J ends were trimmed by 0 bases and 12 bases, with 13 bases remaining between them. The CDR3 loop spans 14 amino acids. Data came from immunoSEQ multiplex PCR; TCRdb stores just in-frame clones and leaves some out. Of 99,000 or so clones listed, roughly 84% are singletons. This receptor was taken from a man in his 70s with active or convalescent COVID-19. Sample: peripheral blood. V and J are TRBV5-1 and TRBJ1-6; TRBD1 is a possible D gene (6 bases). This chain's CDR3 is CASSLEGTTKPLHF. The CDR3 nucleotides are TGCGCCAGCAGCTTGGAAGGGACAACTAAACCCCTCCACTTT.